This is a list of T cell receptor beta chains from one sample in a study of response to subunit inactivated influenza vaccine. TCRdb reprocessed the RT-PCR reads via MiXCR and lists one record per CDR3 protein. The table lists approximately 310,000 distinct CDR3 sequences, 21% of them singletons. The sample in question was PBMCs from blood, obtained less than 22 months after vaccination. These receptors all come from a man aged 50 to 69 who received an inactivated influenza vaccine. Each CDR3 is given without its conserved first and last residue. The order of the fields is V gene, clone size, J gene, D gene, CDR3 protein. A D gene is named only where the DNA matches it firmly. Not every row has a clone size; where given, it reads once, few, many or a size class.

TRBV6-1,NA,TRBJ2-7,TRBD1,ASKRDRRGEQY
TRBV3-1,few,TRBJ2-5,NA,ASSQNMQLQY
TRBV7-9,NA,TRBJ1-2,TRBD1,ASSPLGQGFGYT
TRBV10-3,NA,TRBJ1-5,NA,ATGTDSNQPQH
TRBV5-5,NA,TRBJ2-5,TRBD2,ASSLDAGGQETQY
TRBV5-1,many,TRBJ1-4,TRBD1,ASSPGQGREKLF
TRBV4-3,few,TRBJ1-2,TRBD1,ASSQSTGGSGYT
TRBV6-5,NA,TRBJ1-4,NA,ASSYRRGGEKLF
TRBV28,NA,TRBJ2-7,NA,ASSLALAAQLYEQY
TRBV11-1,few,TRBJ2-5,NA,ASSLSLRRGLAPQETQY
TRBV7-9,NA,TRBJ2-1,NA,ASSPQGEQF
TRBV30,NA,TRBJ2-2,TRBD2,AWRPGLAGDGGELF
TRBV11-2,NA,TRBJ1-1,TRBD1,ASSLLRTGGASEAF
TRBV6-5,many,TRBJ2-1,TRBD1,ASSTPGTAHNEQF
TRBV28,NA,TRBJ2-3,TRBD1,ASRGTGKTSHRDTQY
TRBV7-9,few,TRBJ1-6,NA,ASAPLLSGFGNSPLH
TRBV6-1,many,TRBJ1-5,NA,ASSGPGQRIAHQPQH
TRBV30,NA,TRBJ1-2,NA,AWSAGHYGYT
TRBV12-3/TRBV12-4,few,TRBJ1-5,TRBD1,ASSLSAGGQPQH
TRBV9,few,TRBJ2-1,NA,ASSVATRHNEQF
TRBV12-3/TRBV12-4,NA,TRBJ2-1,TRBD1,ASSLETGAAKTTYNEQF
TRBV5-5,NA,TRBJ1-1,NA,ASSKSETGLTEAF